The next 23 T cell receptor beta chains were all read from a single sample in a study of Ad26.COV2.S vaccination and SARS-CoV-2 variants. Treatment indicated: some 19 received Ad26.COV2.S at low or high dose, single or two shots; about five received placebo; per-sample allocation not given. Samples were taken on day 63 after the first vaccine or placebo injection. Sequencing used immunoSEQ multiplex PCR; TCRdb keeps in-frame clones, though not all of them. The sample shows 350,000 to 500,000 clones, approximately 92% of them seen only once. This sample comprised peripheral blood, obtained in a trial of Ad26.COV2.S vaccine versus placebo. These receptors originate from a person between 18 and 65 years old who received the Ad26.COV2.S COVID-19 vaccine or a placebo.

The V and J genes are TRBV7-9 and TRBJ1-2, with 7 positions matching TRBD1. Germline CDR1 reads SEHNR; CDR2 reads FQNEAQ (reference sequence). The CDR3 loop spans 17 amino acids. Trimming cost V 0 bases and J 4 bases; bases outside gene matches: 11. CDR3 residues: CASSLAQTGTVIYGYTF. The CDR3 region has the DNA TGTGCCAGCAGCTTAGCGCAAACCGGGACAGTGATCTATGGCTACACCTTC.

V gene TRBV2 combines with J gene TRBJ2-2, with no clear D. CDR1 and CDR2 from the germline V gene are SNHLY and FYNNEI. V was pared by 6 bases and J by 2 bases, with 10 bases between. This CDR3 region has 14 residues. The CDR3 DNA follows: TGTGCCAGCAGGCCAACTCCTAACACCGGGGAGCTGTTTTTT. It is translated as CASRPTPNTGELFF. The entire variable domain, with the rest obtained from reference TRBV2 and TRBJ2-2, is as follows: EPEVTQTPSHQVTQMGQEVILRCVPISNHLYFYWYRQILGQKVEFLVSFYNNEISEKSEIFDDQFSVERPDGSNFTLKIRSTKLEDSAMYFCASRPTPNTGELFFGEGSRLTVL.

This clone has only one observation. The J gene is TRBJ2-7, the V gene TRBV3-1 (or the pseudogene TRBV3-2); 9 nucleotides agree with TRBD1. Germline-derived CDR1 and CDR2 are LGHDT and YNNKEL (reference sequence). J lost 6 bases, V lost 3 bases, and 9 bases had no gene match. This CDR3 contains 15 residues. This CDR3 reads CASSQPGQGVSEQYF. The CDR3 DNA sequence: TGTGCCAGCAGCCAGCCGGGACAGGGTGTTTCCGAGCAGTACTTC.

The chain links TRBV7-9 to TRBJ2-1; 7 bases fit TRBD1. The CDR3 length is 15 residues. Per the germline V gene, CDR1 is SEHNR and CDR2 is FQNEAQ (reference sequence). V lost 5 bases and J lost 5; bases outside the gene matches: 9. This CDR3 reads CASSQTGTANNEQFF. The CDR3 DNA sequence: TGTGCCAGCAGCCAAACCGGGACAGCTAACAATGAGCAGTTCTTC.

This chain uses TRBV6-2 or TRBV6-3 with TRBJ2-1; 10 positions match TRBD2. The CDR3 consists of 18 residues. V lost 0 bases to trimming and J lost 4 bases; unmatched junction nucleotides: 9. Germline assignment: CDR1 MNHEY and CDR2 SVGEGT. CDR3 region: CASSYSPNGLAVYNEQFF. DNA of the CDR3: TGTGCCAGCAGTTACTCTCCGAATGGACTAGCGGTATACAATGAGCAGTTCTTC.

The chain carries TRBV3-1 (or the pseudogene TRBV3-2) and TRBJ2-5, with 10 positions matching TRBD2. CDR3 size: 16 residues. CDR1 is LGHDT, CDR2 YNNKEL, per germline (reference sequence). J lost 5 bases, V lost 3 bases, and 9 bases had no gene match. CDR3 in amino acids: CASSQPIAGGGETQYF. The CDR3, as DNA: TGTGCCAGCAGCCAGCCAATAGCGGGAGGAGGGGAGACCCAGTACTTC.

The chain links TRBV9 to TRBJ2-7; 10 positions match TRBD2. This CDR3 has 15 residues. V shed 0 bases, J shed 1 base, and the junction held 1 base outside the gene matches. The germline V gene encodes CDR1 SGDLS and CDR2 YYNGEE. CDR3 DNA: TGTGCCAGCAGCGTAGCAGCGGGAGGGTCCTACGAGCAGTACTTC. The encoded protein is CASSVAAGGSYEQYF.

This clone was found a few times. For the CDR3, the DNA is TGCAGCGTTGAATTACAGGGCGGTCAGCCCCAGCATTTT. It codes for CSVELQGGQPQHF. J is TRBJ1-5 and V is TRBV29-1; tentatively, D is TRBD1 (6 bases). CDR1 is SQVTM, CDR2 ANQGSEA, per germline. The CDR3 is made up of 13 amino acids. Trimming shortened V by 2 bases and J by 6 bases, and 11 bases separated the two germline ends.

The rearrangement joins TRBV9 to TRBJ2-3; D ambiguous. Germline V gene data show CDR1 as SGDLS and CDR2 as YYNGEE. Trimming shortened V by 3 bases and J by 0 bases, and 8 bases separated the two germline ends. This CDR3 spans 14 amino acids. The CDR3 DNA follows: TGTGCCAGCAGCGAGTACGGCAGCACAGATACGCAGTATTTT. This gives the protein CASSEYGSTDTQYF. Full variable domain (remainder filled in from reference TRBV9 and TRBJ2-3): DSGVTQTPKHLITATGQRVTLRCSPRSGDLSVYWYQQSLDQGLQFLIQYYNGEERAKGNILERFSAQQFPDLHSELNLSSLELGDSALYFCASSEYGSTDTQYFGPGTRLTVL.

The chain employs TRBV23-1 and TRBJ2-7; 7 bases align to TRBD2. TRBV23-1 is noted as an ORF with a role that remains uncertain. The junction had 1 base not matched to a gene; V was cut back by 4 bases and J by 1 base. The CDR3 spans 13 residues. DNA for the CDR3: TGCGCCAGCAGTCGGGGGGGTTCCTACGAGCAGTACTTC. Its translation: CASSRGGSYEQYF.

A remark on this clone: A read error may account for a junction end that differs from germline. This rearrangement joins TRBV25-1 to TRBJ2-2; 8 bases are shared with TRBD2. Germline values: CDR1 MGHDK, CDR2 SYGVNS. This CDR3 is 13 amino acids long. Here the CDR3 DNA reads TGCCCTTGCCGGGGGGGTATCACCGGGGAGCTGTTTTTT. This gives the protein CPCRGGITGELFF.

The rearrangement links TRBV30 to TRBJ2-3; 8 bases line up with TRBD2. This CDR3 has 15 residues. V trimming: 0 bases; J trimming: 1 base; junction bases outside the gene matches: 3. Germline CDR1 GTSNPN, CDR2 SVGIG (reference sequence). The CDR3 nucleotides are TGTGCCTGGAGTGTACGAGCGGGGGGCACAGATACGCAGTATTTT. It translates to CAWSVRAGGTDTQYF.

This chain links TRBV6-2 or TRBV6-3 with TRBJ2-2; D not certain. Germline CDR1 and CDR2: MNHEY and SVGEGT. The CDR3 totals 15 residues. The V gene lost 4 bases and the J gene lost 1 base, with 10 bases spanning the gap. CDR3 protein: CASSSWSVNTGELFF. For the CDR3, the DNA is TGTGCCAGCAGTTCATGGTCCGTGAACACCGGGGAGCTGTTTTTT.

Only a few counts were recorded for this clone. The rearrangement uses TRBV5-4 and TRBJ2-3, with 7 bases that match TRBD2. Germline assignment: CDR1 SGHNT and CDR2 YYREEE (reference sequence). This CDR3 has 14 residues. After removal of 4 bases from V and 2 bases from J, the junction contained 4 bases not matched to a gene. The CDR3 DNA reads TGTGCCAGCAGCCGGGACTACTCCACAGATACGCAGTATTTT. It encodes CASSRDYSTDTQYF.

The chain combines TRBV29-1 with TRBJ2-1, with TRBD2 identical over 15 bases. CDR1 and CDR2 (germline): SQVTM, ANQGSEA. This CDR3 spans 16 amino acids. V was clipped by 1 base and J by 7 bases; unmatched bases: 5. CDR3 sequence (DNA): TGCAGCGTTGAAGGTGGGACTAGCGGGGGGAATAATGAGCAGTTCTTC. This codes for CSVEGGTSGGNNEQFF.

V and J are TRBV9 and TRBJ1-2; D gene ambiguous. The V gene lost 4 bases and the J gene lost 3 bases, with 13 bases spanning the gap. The CDR3 contains 14 residues. Germline values: CDR1 SGDLS, CDR2 YYNGEE. This CDR3 reads CASSQLGLDYGYTF. Written as DNA, the CDR3 is TGTGCCAGCAGCCAATTGGGTCTGGACTATGGCTACACCTTC.

This chain uses TRBV12-3 or TRBV12-4 with TRBJ2-3; TRBD2 might be the D (6 bases). CDR3 length: 13 amino acids. The V end was cut by 0 bases, the J end by 9 bases, with 10 bases between. This CDR3 is CASSLARGSTQYF. The CDR3 DNA follows: TGTGCCAGCAGTTTAGCTCGGGGGAGCACGCAGTATTTT.

The chain recombines TRBV7-3 with TRBJ1-3; TRBD1 matches 8 bases. V was pared by 6 bases and J by 2 bases, with 6 bases of the junction left unmatched. Germline CDR1 is SGHTA and CDR2 is FQGTGA. This CDR3 is 15 amino acids long. CDR3 sequence (DNA): TGTGCCAGCAGTTCTCAGGGGGCACCTGGAAACACCATATATTTT. Its translation is CASSSQGAPGNTIYF.

This chain uses TRBV3-1 (or the pseudogene TRBV3-2) with TRBJ2-2; TRBD1 aligns across 7 bases. Germline V gives CDR1 LGHDT, CDR2 YNNKEL (reference sequence). This CDR3 is built from 17 residues. V gave up 0 bases and J gave up 6 bases; unmatched junction bases: 10. The CDR3: CASSQDLVGRGSGELFF. The CDR3 DNA sequence: TGTGCCAGCAGCCAAGATCTAGTGGGCAGGGGGTCCGGGGAGCTGTTTTTT.

This clone was counted between two and nine times. The chain is built from TRBV7-9 and TRBJ1-4, with D perhaps matching TRBD1 (5 bases). V lost 3 bases, J lost 9 bases, and 17 bases lay in between. CDR1 and CDR2 (germline): SEHNR, FQNEAQ (reference sequence). CDR3 length equals 15 residues. Here the CDR3 DNA reads TGTGCCAGCAGCTTCCAGGGTTCCCCGGGTCAAAAACTGTTTTTT. It encodes CASSFQGSPGQKLFF.

The chain employs TRBV28 and TRBJ1-3; D is unclear. The germline gives CDR1 MDHEN, CDR2 SYDVKM. CDR3 length: 15 amino acids. V lost 3 bases to trimming and J lost 3 bases, with 12 bases between them. DNA for the CDR3: TGTGCCAGCAGTTTGACGAGAGCGAGTGGAAACACCATATATTTT. Translated, it gives CASSLTRASGNTIYF.

The chain employs TRBV5-6 and TRBJ2-2; 10 bases line up with TRBD2. V shed 0 bases and J 8 bases; nucleotides not matched to a gene: 7. The germline gives CDR1 SGHDT, CDR2 YYEEEE. The CDR3 loop spans 16 amino acids. The CDR3 sequence: CASSLAEAGGPGELFF. For the CDR3, the DNA is TGTGCCAGCAGCTTGGCCGAAGCGGGAGGGCCTGGGGAGCTGTTTTTT.

The CDR3 loop reads CASSLFLGRDTEAFF. Here the CDR3 DNA reads TGTGCCAGCAGTTTATTTCTGGGCAGGGACACTGAAGCTTTCTTT. The chain employs TRBV27 and TRBJ1-1; a possible D gene is TRBD1 (5 bases). The CDR3 is 15 amino acids. CDR1 MNHEY and CDR2 SMNVEV come from the germline V gene (reference sequence). Trimming left V 1 base short and J 3 bases short, with 12 bases between.